This T cell receptor beta chain emerged from a study of T cells in Graves' hyperthyroidism and ophthalmopathy. Study summary: Peripheral blood was obtained at initial diagnosis, preceding any treatment. Overall study findings and caveats: Blood also showed most of the thyroid clonotypes that were expanded above 0.001.

About this clonotype itself: Its antigen remains unidentified.

Calling Graves' hyperthyroidism stable meant ophthalmopathy did not progress within 18 months. Amplification of TCR beta CDR3 regions used RNA as the template. HTBI primers were employed in a first-round RT-PCR of the TCR CDR3. Using its own MiXCR run on the multiplex PCR reads, TCRdb lists one record per CDR3 protein. In the table there are about 360,000 distinct CDR3 sequences, around 13% of which are singletons. V dropped 5 bases and J dropped 1 base, with 12 bases sitting between them. The germline gives CDR1 SGHNT, CDR2 YYREEE (reference sequence). The CDR3 has 14 amino acids. Specimen: blood. The receptor was derived from a young woman with Graves' hyperthyroidism. The chain uses TRBV5-4 and TRBJ2-5; D gene ambiguous. As DNA, the CDR3 is TGTGCCAGCAGTTCTATGTGGTCCCAAGAGACCCAGTACTTC. It is translated as CASSSMWSQETQYF.